The 32 T cell receptor beta chains below were found in one sample sequenced in a study of tumor-infiltrating lymphocytes in primary liver carcinoma. From about 490 ng of total RNA, TCR beta-specific cDNA was reverse-transcribed using a constant-region primer. Three nested multiplex PCR rounds, a slightly modified ARM-PCR, produced the libraries for TCR beta. A C-beta reverse primer was combined with TRBV1-TRBV30 forward primers in the first two PCR rounds, and each round had approximately 9 cycles. TCRdb called the multiplex PCR reads again in MiXCR, with one record for every CDR3 protein. The table records under 150,000 distinct CDR3 sequences, less than 75% of them present only once. From unsorted bulk tissue weighing about 20-33 mg, DNA and RNA were co-extracted. Sequencing was done on a sample of tumor-adjacent normal liver tissue. These receptors originate from a woman aged 60-70 years with primary liver carcinoma and hepatitis B virus infection.

This clonotype was recorded only once. A much larger clone lies a single base off, so this may be a read error. The V and J genes are TRBV6-1 and TRBJ2-7; 14 positions match TRBD2. The CDR3 extends over 16 amino acids. Germline CDR1 is MNHNS and CDR2 is SASEGT. Unmatched junction bases numbered 7, after V lost 7 bases and J lost 2 bases. The CDR3 region has the DNA TGTGCCAGCAATGTCGGGACTAGCGGGAGAGCCTACGAGCAGTACTTC. This gives the protein CASNVGTSGRAYEQYF.

The J gene is TRBJ2-1, the V gene TRBV11-2, with 7 bases fitting TRBD2. The CDR3 has 17 residues. Per germline, CDR1 SGHAT and CDR2 FQNNGV. Trimming took 5 bases from V and 4 from J; bases not matched to a gene: 14. The CDR3 is CASSPVGLGDYYNEQFF. The CDR3 DNA sequence: TGTGCCAGCAGCCCAGTGGGTTTGGGGGACTATTACAATGAGCAGTTCTTC.

J is TRBJ2-7 and V is TRBV5-1, with D possibly being TRBD1 (6 bases). Per the germline V gene, CDR1 is SGHRS and CDR2 is YFSETQ. V dropped 7 bases and J dropped 4 bases, with 15 bases sitting between them. There are 13 residues in the CDR3. The CDR3 spells CASGRQETYEQYF. CDR3 sequence (DNA): TGCGCCAGCGGACGACAGGAGACATACGAGCAGTACTTC.

About this clonotype: A read error may produce the germline difference seen at one junction end. V usage is TRBV29-1 and J usage is TRBJ2-1; tentative D call: TRBD2 (6 bases). The CDR3 is 17 amino acids. The germline CDR1 and CDR2 sequences are SQVTM and ANQGSEA. For the CDR3, the DNA is TGCAGCATTGAAGGGGTCGGCGGGGAGAACTCCTACAATGGGCAGTTCTTC. It is translated as CSIEGVGGENSYNGQFF.

The chain recombines TRBV11-2 with TRBJ2-1; TRBD2 matches 7 bases. Unmatched junction bases numbered 13, after V lost 1 base and J lost 16 bases. The CDR3 is 14 amino acids. Looked up from germline, CDR1 is SGHAT and CDR2 is FQNNGV. The CDR3 sequence: CASSLGGRNDDQFF. CDR3 DNA: TGTGCCAGCAGCTTAGGCGGGAGAAACGATGACCAATTCTTC.

A remark on this clonotype: Relative to the germline gene, one junction end is altered; a read error may explain this. The gene calls are TRBV11-2 and TRBJ2-1, with D possibly being TRBD1 or TRBD2 (5 bases each). The CDR3 loop spans 14 amino acids. Germline values: CDR1 SGHAT, CDR2 FQNNGV. Here the CDR3 DNA reads TGTGCCAGCGGCTTAGCAGGGAGTCTCAACGAGCAGTTCTTC. Translating gives CASGLAGSLNEQFF.

Concerning this clonotype: A much larger clonotype is one base distant, so this may be a read error. V gene TRBV30 combines with J gene TRBJ2-3; D assignment may be TRBD1 or TRBD2 (5 bases each). Per germline, CDR1 GTSNPN and CDR2 SVGIG (reference sequence). The CDR3 runs to 11 residues. The CDR3 loop is CAWDQGDTEYF. DNA of the CDR3: TGTGCCTGGGATCAGGGAGATACGGAGTATTTT.

Turning to this clonotype: This could be a read error, since a much larger clone is one nucleotide away. The chain is built from TRBV28 and TRBJ2-7, with a tentative D call TRBD1 (6 bases). This CDR3 has 15 residues. The germline gives CDR1 MDHEN, CDR2 SYDVKM. As DNA, the CDR3 is TGTGCCAGCAGTTATGTCAGGGGAAGCTCCTACAAGCAGTACTTC. It encodes CASSYVRGSSYKQYF.

As concerns this clonotype: This may arise from a read error, as a much more abundant clone is one base away. The chain combines TRBV29-1 with TRBJ2-5; D might be TRBD1 or TRBD2, each matching 5 bases. The CDR3 runs 15 residues. V was shortened by 2 bases and J by 5 bases, with 18 bases between the two germline ends. Germline-derived CDR1 and CDR2 are SQVTM and ANQGSEA. In DNA form, the CDR3 reads TGCAGCGTTGAAACCGTAAGGGGAGTGAGGGAGACCCAGTACTTC. This translates into CSVETVRGVRETQYF.

This clonotype was observed a single time. The CDR3 bases are TGTGCCAGCAGATTAGGCAGGAGGGTGAATGAGCAGTTCTTC. This encodes CASRLGRRVNEQFF. The J gene is TRBJ2-1, the V gene TRBV28; tentatively, D is TRBD2 (6 bases). V shed 6 bases and J shed 7 bases, with 16 bases lying between them. Germline lookup yields CDR1 MDHEN and CDR2 SYDVKM. This CDR3 is 14 amino acids long.

Details on this clonotype: One end of the junction is discordant with germline, which a read error may explain. The rearrangement joins TRBV9 to TRBJ2-1; D possibly corresponds to TRBD2 (6 bases). In germline, CDR1 is SGDLS, CDR2 YYNGEE. This CDR3 is 16 amino acids long. The CDR3 nucleotides are TGTGCCAGCAGCGTAGCCGGGGTGGGAGGTGTTGATGAGCACTTCTTC. Translating gives CASSVAGVGGVDEHFF.

A remark on this clonotype: The conserved final phenylalanine or tryptophan is absent from the CDR3, which likely points to a read error. V usage is TRBV5-1 and J usage is TRBJ1-1, with D unresolved. This CDR3 contains 12 residues. Germline values: CDR1 SGHRS, CDR2 YFSETQ. CDR3 sequence reads: CASSLTGTQAFI. Here the CDR3 DNA reads TGCGCCAGCAGCTTGACGGGCACTCAAGCTTTCATT.

A remark on this clonotype: Lacking the conserved final phenylalanine or tryptophan, this CDR3 likely reflects a read error. This chain connects TRBV29-1 to TRBJ1-5; a possible D gene is TRBD1 (5 bases). This CDR3 is built from 14 residues. V was pared by 4 bases and J by 3 bases, with 13 bases between. Germline V CDR1 and CDR2: SQVTM, ANQGSEA. The CDR3 spells CSVGQAGINQPQHL. The CDR3 DNA sequence: TGCAGCGTTGGCCAGGCAGGGATCAATCAGCCCCAGCATCTT.

About this clonotype itself: It is likely a read error, because the conserved phenylalanine at the end of the CDR3 is missing. This sequence joins TRBV11-3 and TRBJ2-1, with 8 positions matching TRBD2. This CDR3 region has 16 residues. CDR1 SGHNT and CDR2 YENEEA come from the germline V gene. V shed 10 bases, J shed 5 bases, and the junction held 16 bases outside the gene matches. The CDR3 DNA reads as TGTGCCACCGGGAGGGGTGTAGGCGAAAAGGACAATGAGCAGTTCTCC. It yields the protein CATGRGVGEKDNEQFS.

The chain couples TRBV6-1 to TRBJ2-4, with a possible D match to TRBD1 (5 bases). CDR3 length: 17 residues. Deletions cut 7 bases from V and 1 base from J, with 20 bases between. Germline V CDR1 and CDR2: MNHNS, SASEGT. The CDR3 DNA reads TGTGCCAGCATCGACGGACATGGGGTGAGGGCCAAAAACATTCAGTACTTC. It translates to CASIDGHGVRAKNIQYF.

A note on this clonotype: No conserved phenylalanine or tryptophan is present at the end of the CDR3, so a read error is the likely explanation. The J gene is TRBJ2-1, the V gene TRBV5-5; D unclear. CDR1 and CDR2 from the germline V gene are SGHKS and YYEKEE (reference sequence). The CDR3 covers 13 residues. The DNA of the CDR3 is TGTGCCAGCAGCTTTTACGTATACAATGGGCAGTTCCTC. Its protein product is CASSFYVYNGQFL.

About this clonotype: One end of the junction does not line up with germline, which may come from a read error. V and J are TRBV6-1 and TRBJ1-1; D possibly corresponds to TRBD1 (5 bases). From germline, CDR1 is MNHNS and CDR2 SASEGT. The CDR3 length is 17 residues. CDR3 sequence: CASTQSPGTYTNTEAFF. CDR3 bases: TGTGCCAGCACTCAGAGTCCCGGGACCTACACGAACACTGAGGCTTTCTTT.

This clonotype has only a few counts. This CDR3 reads CASGRAGHEQYF. The CDR3 DNA reads TGTGCAAGCGGGAGGGCCGGTCACGAGCAGTACTTC. The chain couples TRBV28 to TRBJ2-7; TRBD2 matches 10 bases. This CDR3 is 12 amino acids long. Looked up from germline, CDR1 is MDHEN and CDR2 is SYDVKM. The variable domain in full, with the rest retrieved from reference TRBV28 and TRBJ2-7, is DVKVTQSSRYLVKRTGEKVFLECVQDMDHENMFWYRQDPGLGLRLIYFSYDVKMKEKGDIPEGYSVSREKKERFSLILESASTNQTSMYLCASGRAGHEQYFGPGTRLTVT.

Comment on this clonotype: At one of its ends the junction is not consistent with the germline gene, which may arise from a read error. The CDR3 DNA reads as TGCGCCAGCAGCCAAGATAGAGATCAGCCCCGGCATTTT. This sequence encodes CASSQDRDQPRHF. The rearrangement joins TRBV4-1 to TRBJ1-5; D uncertain. This CDR3 spans 13 amino acids. CDR1 and CDR2 from the germline V gene are MGHRA and YSYEKL.

The V call is TRBV6-5, the J call TRBJ1-3; maybe TRBD1 (5 bases). Germline V gives CDR1 MNHEY, CDR2 SVGAGI. The CDR3 is made up of 15 amino acids. V dropped 0 bases and J dropped 9 bases, with 15 bases sitting between them. The DNA of the CDR3 is TGTGCCAGCAGTTACTCGATGGGGGTGCAATCCACCATATATTTT. Its protein is CASSYSMGVQSTIYF.

This clonotype was detected a few times. A read error is likely, as this CDR3 ends without the conserved phenylalanine or tryptophan. The CDR3 loop reads CASSLRGASEQYL. CDR3 bases: TGTGCCAGCAGCTTAAGAGGTGCGTCCGAGCAGTACTTA. The gene calls are TRBV7-9 and TRBJ2-7; D remains unclear. Trimming shortened V by 2 bases and J by 6 bases, and 11 bases separated the two germline ends. This CDR3 is built from 13 residues. The germline CDR1 and CDR2 sequences are SEHNR and FQNEAQ (reference sequence).

The V gene is TRBV2, the J gene TRBJ2-1, with TRBD2 matching 8 bases. The CDR3 is 15 amino acids. Germline-derived CDR1 and CDR2 are SNHLY and FYNNEI. V was pared by 4 bases and J by 5 bases, with 7 bases of the junction left unmatched. The CDR3 DNA sequence: TGTGCCAGCAGTGGGTACGGGAGGGCCAACAATGAGCAGTTCTTC. Encoded protein: CASSGYGRANNEQFF.

The CDR3: CASSLGYGTWATEAFF. For the CDR3, the DNA is TGTGCCAGCAGTTTAGGGTATGGGACATGGGCCACTGAAGCTTTCTTT. This chain joins TRBV28 and TRBJ1-1, with D possibly TRBD1 on 6 matching bases. Between the trimmed V and J ends, which lost 2 bases and 4 bases, there was a span of 17 bases. This CDR3 region has 16 residues. Germline V lookup: CDR1 MDHEN, CDR2 SYDVKM.

Worth noting for this clonotype: A much larger clonotype is one base distant, so this may be a read error. The V gene is TRBV6-2 or TRBV6-3, the J gene TRBJ2-1; tentatively, D is TRBD1 or TRBD2 (6 bases each). The CDR3 totals 15 residues. CDR1 is MNHEY, CDR2 SVGEGT, per germline. CDR3 protein: CASSPDWWGDNEQSF. For the CDR3, the DNA is TGTGCCAGCAGTCCCGACTGGTGGGGGGACAATGAGCAGTCCTTC.

Of note for this clonotype: A single base separates this from a much larger clone, so it may be a read error. The chain links TRBV6-2 or TRBV6-3 to TRBJ2-3, with 11 bases matching TRBD2. This CDR3 is built from 16 residues. Per the germline V gene, CDR1 is MNHEY and CDR2 is SVGEGT. In DNA, the CDR3 is TGTGCCGGCAGCCCGTTCCGGCTAGCGGGAGGAGATACGCAGTATTTT. Amino acids: CAGSPFRLAGGDTQYF.

With respect to this clonotype: The junction does not match germline at one end; this may be a read error. The chain is built from TRBV6-1 and TRBJ1-1; no firm D call. CDR1 and CDR2 (germline): MNHNS, SASEGT. CDR3 length: 14 amino acids. The CDR3 nucleotides read TGTGCCAGCAGTGAAGAGGGCCCGAACACTGAAGTTTACTTT. Translating it yields CASSEEGPNTEVYF.

The CDR3 region has the DNA TGTGCCAGCAGCCCCCTAGGGACTAGCGGGACCGACGAGCAGTACTTC. Translation: CASSPLGTSGTDEQYF. The chain combines TRBV28 with TRBJ2-7, with TRBD2 matching over 13 bases. Germline V gene sequence: CDR1 MDHEN, CDR2 SYDVKM. The V segment lost 6 bases and the J segment 5 bases; nucleotides outside the gene matches: 10. This CDR3 is 16 amino acids long.

In the case of this clonotype: This sequence may be a read error, since a much larger clone differs from it by one base. The chain carries TRBV7-8 and TRBJ2-7; D gene ambiguous. Germline V lookup: CDR1 SGHVS, CDR2 FQNEAQ. V shed 1 base and J shed 5 bases, with 9 bases lying between them. CDR3 length equals 13 residues. The CDR3: CASSLVDIDEQYF. CDR3 nucleotides: TGTGCCAGCAGCTTAGTCGACATCGACGAGCAGTACTTC.

With regard to this clonotype: This is likely a read error, given that the CDR3 carries no conserved phenylalanine or tryptophan at its end. CDR3 bases: TGTGCCAGCAGTCACGGGTTGGGGGAGACCCAGTACCTC. This encodes CASSHGLGETQYL. The rearrangement joins TRBV12-3 or TRBV12-4 to TRBJ2-5; D remains ambiguous. CDR3 length equals 13 residues. V was cut by 5 bases and J by 5 bases, with 12 bases left in between.

As for this clonotype: An end of the junction does not agree with germline; a read error may underlie this. The V gene is TRBV11-3, the J gene TRBJ2-1; 8 bases line up with TRBD1. This CDR3 spans 16 amino acids. In germline, CDR1 is SGHNT, CDR2 YENEEA. CDR3 DNA sequence: TGTGCTAGCAGCTTACAATCTTCAGGGGGCCACAATGAGAAGTTCTTC. Translated: CASSLQSSGGHNEKFF.

This clonotype appeared many times. The chain recombines TRBV12-3 or TRBV12-4 with TRBJ2-5; tentative D call: TRBD2 (5 bases). V was cut by 0 bases and J by 5 bases, with 7 bases left in between. There are 13 residues in the CDR3. DNA of the CDR3: TGTGCCAGCAGTTTAGCGGGAGTGGAGACCCAGTACTTC. Protein sequence: CASSLAGVETQYF.

About this clonotype itself: The junction differs from germline at one of its ends, possibly a read error. The rearrangement joins TRBV6-1 to TRBJ1-1; no definite D call. Germline CDR1 reads MNHNS; CDR2 reads SASEGT. There are 13 residues in the CDR3. CDR3 nucleotides: TGTGCCAGCAGTGAATCTTGGAACACTGGAGCTTTCTTT. It encodes CASSESWNTGAFF.